This TCR beta chain came from a study of glioma-infiltrating T cells after dendritic cell vaccination. Looking at the study overall: Samples are from glioblastoma patients in Phase I and II dendritic cell vaccine trials.

Profiled with immunoSEQ multiplex PCR; TCRdb holds only in-frame clones, not every one. The sample consists of tens of thousands of clones, roughly 87% of them appearing once. This clone has only one observation. Antigen: not known. J lost 7 bases, V lost 0 bases, and 5 bases had no gene match. Germline CDR1 and CDR2: LGHNT and FRNRAP. The CDR3 contains 15 residues. Before vaccination, two weeks after the third vaccination, and at progression, PBMC were collected. Study findings and constraints: Higher pretreatment TIL content predicted longer progression-free time and survival. Only a small number of patients had complete blood and tumor samples.

The material was blood, obtained before dendritic cell vaccination. This TCR came from a human donor with glioblastoma. The rearrangement uses TRBV12-5 and TRBJ2-2, with 7 bases matching TRBD2. CDR3 sequence: CASGLVLAEVGELFF. CDR3 coding DNA: TGTGCTAGTGGTTTGGTCCTAGCGGAAGTCGGGGAGCTGTTTTTT.